This T cell receptor beta chain was sequenced in a study of T cells expressing NK-cell markers. About the research overall: Repertoires of TCR beta were obtained from T cells sorted as CD3+CD56+NKG2C+, CD3+CD56+NKG2C- and CD3+CD56-NKG2C+. Most of the eight sequenced donors were classified as HCMV-seropositive, and one was classified as seronegative. Study outcomes and limitations: Whether expanded NKG2C+ T cell clones recognized HCMV stayed uncertain. Dominant NKG2C+ clonotypes were found to form about 1.0-7.0% of CD8+ T cells in over five donors.

Points on this clonotype: Its target is unknown.

This CDR3 spans 16 amino acids. The germline CDR1 and CDR2 sequences are MGHDK and SYGVNS. TCRdb reprocessed the 5' RACE reads, keeping one entry per CDR3 protein, no DNA. Its listing shows 500,000 or so distinct CDR3 sequences. This TCR was sampled from a man between 18 and 29 years old in good health. The material sequenced was blood T cells: a sorted CD56 or NKG2C T cell subset, CD4+ or CD8+ T cells, or bulk PBMC T cells (not recorded which). The gene calls are TRBV25-1 and TRBJ2-1; TCRdb's D call, TRBD2, is unchecked because there is no DNA. CDR3 sequence reads: CASRPRLAGTYNEQFF.